The 18 T cell receptor beta chains reported below all come from one sample, sequenced in a study of CD8+CD57+ T cells in acquired aplastic anemia. The TCR beta profiling, which covered VDJ combination and CDR3 sequence, was carried out using genomic DNA as the template. In TCRdb, the reads were re-called with MiXCR into one record per CDR3 protein. The table records 150,000 to 200,000 distinct CDR3 sequences, around 48% of them present only once. Sequenced patients had shown CD8+CD57+ cell expansion by flow cytometry. Sequencing input: sorted CD4+, CD8+, or CD8+CD57+ T cells (not recorded which) from PBMCs. Receptors were obtained from a human donor with aplastic anemia.

V and J are TRBV7-2 and TRBJ1-1; D is unclear. Germline V gene data show CDR1 as SGHTA and CDR2 as FQGNSA. The CDR3 loop spans 13 amino acids. V was cut by 3 bases and J by 6 bases, with 11 bases left in between. As DNA, the CDR3 is TGTGCCAGCAGCTTCTCGCTCGGCGCTGAAGCTTTCTTT. It codes for CASSFSLGAEAFF.

In this sample, this clonotype turned up many times. The chain is built from TRBV6-5 and TRBJ1-1; D gene uncertain. Germline assignment: CDR1 MNHEY and CDR2 SVGAGI. The CDR3 spans 13 residues. Trimming took 6 bases from V and 5 from J, leaving 13 bases between them. The CDR3: CASSPERVTEAFF. The CDR3 region has the DNA TGTGCCAGCAGCCCCGAACGTGTTACTGAAGCTTTCTTT.

The chain combines TRBV7-6 with TRBJ2-5; D unclear. CDR1 SGHVS and CDR2 FNYEAQ come from the germline V gene. With 0 bases removed from V and 5 bases from J, the gap between germline ends came to 13 bases. The CDR3 covers 15 residues. CDR3 region: CASSLAVAISETQYF. The CDR3 nucleotides are TGTGCCAGCAGCTTAGCCGTGGCTATCAGTGAGACCCAGTACTTC.

This clonotype was recorded many times. The V gene is TRBV14, the J gene TRBJ1-6, with 8 bases aligning to TRBD1. Germline-derived CDR1 and CDR2 are SGHDN and FVKESK. The CDR3 runs 16 residues. V gave up 3 bases and J gave up 10 bases; unmatched junction bases: 11. CDR3 amino acids: CASSQGDRDRLSPLHF. As DNA, the CDR3 is TGTGCCAGCAGCCAGGGAGATCGGGACAGGCTATCACCCCTCCACTTT.

This clonotype was counted ten times or more. V usage is TRBV24-1 and J usage is TRBJ2-1; D perhaps matches TRBD1 (7 bases). This CDR3 has 17 amino acids. Trimming shortened V by 0 bases and J by 10 bases, and 21 bases separated the two germline ends. Germline V gives CDR1 KGHDR, CDR2 SFDVKD. In DNA form, the CDR3 reads TGTGCCACCAGTGATTTGGGGGGGACAGCCGGAGTGTGGGAGCAGTTCTTC. Protein: CATSDLGGTAGVWEQFF.

The chain is built from TRBV15 and TRBJ1-6, with 9 bases fitting TRBD1. The CDR3 spans 15 residues. The V and J ends lost 5 bases and 7 bases, in that order; junction bases with no gene match: 6. Germline CDR1 LNHNV, CDR2 YYDKDF (reference sequence). In DNA, the CDR3 is TGTGCCACCAGCGATACAGGGGGCGAGAATTCACCCCTCCACTTT. Translating gives CATSDTGGENSPLHF.

The chain joins TRBV29-1 to TRBJ1-2; no reliable D call. The germline gives CDR1 SQVTM, CDR2 ANQGSEA. The CDR3 totals 10 residues. V dropped 1 base and J dropped 8 bases, with 5 bases sitting between them. The CDR3 DNA sequence: TGCAGCGTTGAAGGGAACGGCTACACCTTC. Its translation is CSVEGNGYTF.

V gene TRBV5-4 combines with J gene TRBJ2-7, with D perhaps assigned TRBD1 or TRBD2 (6 bases each). CDR3 size: 16 residues. Per germline, CDR1 SGHNT and CDR2 YYREEE (reference sequence). Trimming removed 4 bases at V and 2 bases at J, with 19 bases between. CDR3 sequence (DNA): TGTGCCAGCAGCATTGGGGGGCAGGGAGTGACCTACGAGCAGTACTTC. Protein sequence: CASSIGGQGVTYEQYF.

Regarding this clonotype: The junction departs from germline at one end; a sequencing error may be responsible. This chain connects TRBV20-1 to TRBJ2-7; D uncertain. Germline V CDR1 and CDR2: DFQATT, SNEGSKA (reference sequence). This CDR3 has 13 amino acids. Here the CDR3 reads CSARDPRTYAQYF. In DNA, the CDR3 is TGCAGTGCTAGAGATCCTAGAACCTACGCGCAGTACTTC.

Details on this clonotype: A much larger clone is a single base away; this may be a read error. The chain employs TRBV6-2 or TRBV6-3 and TRBJ1-6; D is uncertain. The CDR3 sequence is 16 residues long. Germline V gene lookup returns CDR1 MNHEY and CDR2 SVGEGT. DNA of the CDR3: TGTGCCAGTTCAGAGCGGTTGAGCTCCTGTAATTCACCCCTCCACTTT. This sequence encodes CASSERLSSCNSPLHF.

A note on this clonotype: The junction does not match germline at one end; this may be a read error. The chain has TRBV20-1 and TRBJ2-1; 7 bases are a match to TRBD1. Germline CDR1 is DFQATT and CDR2 is SNEGSKA (reference sequence). The CDR3 totals 17 residues. CDR3 sequence: CSVREAGQVKFVFEQFF. The CDR3, as DNA: TGCAGTGTTAGAGAGGCCGGACAGGTTAAGTTTGTTTTTGAGCAGTTCTTC.

The chain links TRBV12-3 or TRBV12-4 to TRBJ1-6; TRBD1 agrees at 7 bases. CDR3 size: 15 residues. V trimming: 5 bases; J trimming: 7 bases; junction bases outside the gene matches: 8. CDR3 DNA: TGTGCCAGCAGTAGCCGGACAGGACAAAATTCACCCCTCCACTTT. Translation: CASSSRTGQNSPLHF.

This clonotype was counted a few times. V usage is TRBV7-6 and J usage is TRBJ2-1; unclear D gene. V was clipped by 1 base and J by 9 bases, with 10 bases between them. The length of the CDR3 is 13 residues. CDR1 SGHVS and CDR2 FNYEAQ come from the germline V gene. CDR3 DNA: TGTGCCAGCAGCTTAGTTCTGGGCGGTGAGCAGTTCTTC. Residues: CASSLVLGGEQFF.

This clonotype was observed at least ten times. The chain recombines TRBV29-1 with TRBJ2-3; 13 bases fit TRBD2. With 3 bases clipped from V and 3 bases from J, the junction kept 12 bases outside the gene matches. CDR1 is SQVTM, CDR2 ANQGSEA, per germline. CDR3 length equals 18 residues. The CDR3 region has the DNA TGCAGCGTTGAGGGACTAGCGGGGATCTCAAAGAGGACAGATACGCAGTATTTT. This codes for CSVEGLAGISKRTDTQYF.

This rearrangement joins TRBV27 to TRBJ2-7, with a weak D call TRBD1 (6 bases). Germline V CDR1 and CDR2: MNHEY, SMNVEV (reference sequence). CDR3 length equals 13 residues. Trimming took 3 bases from V and 4 from J, leaving 10 bases between them. The CDR3 loop reads CASSLGQDYEQYF. CDR3 nucleotide sequence: TGTGCCAGCAGTTTGGGACAAGATTACGAGCAGTACTTC.

This clonotype was detected many times. This sequence joins TRBV7-9 and TRBJ2-7; 7 bases map to TRBD1. CDR1 and CDR2 (germline): SEHNR, FQNEAQ (reference sequence). CDR3 length equals 13 residues. The V gene end was trimmed by 5 bases and the J gene end by 7 bases; junction bases not matched to a gene: 8. The CDR3 region is CASSPSRGMEQYF. CDR3 DNA: TGTGCCAGCAGCCCAAGCAGGGGGATGGAGCAGTACTTC.

In its sample, this clonotype was seen a few times. The V call is TRBV29-1, the J call TRBJ2-1; no firm D call. Germline assignment: CDR1 SQVTM and CDR2 ANQGSEA. The CDR3 is 13 amino acids. V lost 4 bases to trimming and J lost 15 bases, with 22 bases between them. The CDR3 reads CSVVFGSQEGLFF. The CDR3 coding sequence is TGCAGCGTTGTCTTCGGCTCCCAGGAAGGCCTGTTCTTC.

The V call is TRBV7-8, the J call TRBJ1-1; 7 bases are shared with TRBD1. V lost 8 bases to trimming and J lost 4 bases; unmatched junction nucleotides: 7. The V gene's germline CDR1 is SGHVS and CDR2 FQNEAQ. The CDR3 is made up of 13 amino acids. CDR3 sequence (DNA): TGTGCCAGCGTAGGGACAGCGTTCACTGAAGCTTTCTTT. This codes for CASVGTAFTEAFF.